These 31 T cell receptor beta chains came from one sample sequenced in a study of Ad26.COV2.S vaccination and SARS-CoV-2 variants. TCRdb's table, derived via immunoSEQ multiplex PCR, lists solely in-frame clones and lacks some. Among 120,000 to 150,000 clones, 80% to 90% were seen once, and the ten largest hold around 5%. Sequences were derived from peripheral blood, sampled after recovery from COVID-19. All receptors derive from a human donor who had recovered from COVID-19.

The CDR3 loop reads CASSYSGAYEQYF. In nucleotides, the CDR3 is TGTGCCAGCAGTTATTCTGGAGCCTACGAGCAGTACTTC. This rearrangement joins TRBV27 to TRBJ2-7; D call uncertain. Per germline, CDR1 MNHEY and CDR2 SMNVEV (reference sequence). V was clipped by 4 bases and J by 2 bases, with 9 bases between them. The length of the CDR3 is 13 residues.

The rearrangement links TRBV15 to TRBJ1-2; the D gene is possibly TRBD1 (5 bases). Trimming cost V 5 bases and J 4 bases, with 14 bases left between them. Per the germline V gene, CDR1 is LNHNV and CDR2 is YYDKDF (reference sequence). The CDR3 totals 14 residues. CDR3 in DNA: TGTGCCACCAGCGGGACCGATCAACTCTATGGCTACACCTTC. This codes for CATSGTDQLYGYTF.

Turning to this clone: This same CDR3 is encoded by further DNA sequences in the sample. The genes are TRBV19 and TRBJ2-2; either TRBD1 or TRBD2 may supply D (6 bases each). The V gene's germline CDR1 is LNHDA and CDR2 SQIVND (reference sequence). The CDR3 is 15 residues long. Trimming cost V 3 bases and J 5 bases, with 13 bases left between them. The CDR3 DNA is TGTGCCAGTAGTATTGGGGGGCGTGGAACCGGGGAGCTGTTTTTT. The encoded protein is CASSIGGRGTGELFF.

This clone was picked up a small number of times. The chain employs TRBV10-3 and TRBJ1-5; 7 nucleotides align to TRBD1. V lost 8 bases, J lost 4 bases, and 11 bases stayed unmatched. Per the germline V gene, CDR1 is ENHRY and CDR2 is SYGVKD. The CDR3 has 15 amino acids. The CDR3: CAIGDRDRPNQPQHF. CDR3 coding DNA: TGTGCCATCGGCGACCGGGACAGACCTAATCAGCCCCAGCATTTT.

This CDR3 is CASSDITGYGYTF. CDR3 bases: TGTGCCAGCAGTGATATAACAGGGTATGGCTACACCTTC. The chain recombines TRBV25-1 with TRBJ1-2; the D gene is possibly TRBD1 (6 bases). Trimming removed 3 bases from V and 5 bases from J, with 10 bases in between. This CDR3 comprises 13 residues. Per the germline V gene, CDR1 is MGHDK and CDR2 is SYGVNS.

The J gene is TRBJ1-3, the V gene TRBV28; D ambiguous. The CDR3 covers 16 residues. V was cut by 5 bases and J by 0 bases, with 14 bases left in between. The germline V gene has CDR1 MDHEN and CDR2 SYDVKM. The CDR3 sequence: CASSNPDSSSGNTIYF. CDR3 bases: TGTGCCAGCAGTAACCCGGACTCAAGCTCTGGAAACACCATATATTTT.

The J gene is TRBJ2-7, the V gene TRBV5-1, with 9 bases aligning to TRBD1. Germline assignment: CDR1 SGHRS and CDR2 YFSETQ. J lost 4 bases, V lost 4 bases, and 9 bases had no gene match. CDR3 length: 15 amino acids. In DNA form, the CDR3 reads TGCGCCAGCAGCCTGTACACCGGGACAGGGTACGAGCAGTACTTC. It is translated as CASSLYTGTGYEQYF.

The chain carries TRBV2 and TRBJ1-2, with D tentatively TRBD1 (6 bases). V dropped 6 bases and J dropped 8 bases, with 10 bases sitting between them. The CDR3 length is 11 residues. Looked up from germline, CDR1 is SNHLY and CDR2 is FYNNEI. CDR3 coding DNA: TGTGCCAGCAGGGACGGGGGCGGCTACACCTTC. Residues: CASRDGGGYTF.

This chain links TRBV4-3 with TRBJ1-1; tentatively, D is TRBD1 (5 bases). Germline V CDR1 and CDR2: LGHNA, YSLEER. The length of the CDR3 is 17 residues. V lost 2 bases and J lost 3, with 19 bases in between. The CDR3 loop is CASSQHPGGSEDTEAFF. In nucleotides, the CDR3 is TGCGCCAGCAGCCAACACCCTGGGGGGTCTGAGGACACTGAAGCTTTCTTT.

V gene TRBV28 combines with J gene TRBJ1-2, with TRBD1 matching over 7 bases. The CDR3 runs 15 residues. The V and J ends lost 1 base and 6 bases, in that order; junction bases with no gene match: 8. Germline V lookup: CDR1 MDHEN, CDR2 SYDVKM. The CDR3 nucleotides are TGTGCCAGCAGTTTATTAACAGGGGTTGAGGATGGCTACACCTTC. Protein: CASSLLTGVEDGYTF.

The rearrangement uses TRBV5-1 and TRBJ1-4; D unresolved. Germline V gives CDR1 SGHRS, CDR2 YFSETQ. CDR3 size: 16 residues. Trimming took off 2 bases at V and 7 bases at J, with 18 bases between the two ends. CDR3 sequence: CASSFGSAAGSEKLFF. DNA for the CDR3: TGCGCCAGCAGCTTCGGTAGTGCCGCCGGTAGTGAAAAACTGTTTTTT.

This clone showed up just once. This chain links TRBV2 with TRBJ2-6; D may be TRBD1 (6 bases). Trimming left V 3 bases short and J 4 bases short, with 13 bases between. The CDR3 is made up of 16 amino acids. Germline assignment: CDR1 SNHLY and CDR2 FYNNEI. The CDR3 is CASSEGATVGANVLTF. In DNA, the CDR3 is TGTGCCAGCAGTGAGGGGGCCACGGTCGGGGCCAACGTCCTGACTTTC.

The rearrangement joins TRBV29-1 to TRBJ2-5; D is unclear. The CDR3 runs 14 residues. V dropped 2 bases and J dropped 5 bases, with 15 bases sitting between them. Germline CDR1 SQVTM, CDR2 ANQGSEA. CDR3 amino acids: CSVERSLRDETQYF. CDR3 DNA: TGCAGCGTTGAAAGGTCCTTAAGGGATGAGACCCAGTACTTC.

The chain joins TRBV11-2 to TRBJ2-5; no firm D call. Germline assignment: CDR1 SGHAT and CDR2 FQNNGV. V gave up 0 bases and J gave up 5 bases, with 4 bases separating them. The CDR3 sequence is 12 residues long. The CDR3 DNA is TGTGCCAGCAGCTTAGAGGCGGAGACCCAGTACTTC. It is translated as CASSLEAETQYF.

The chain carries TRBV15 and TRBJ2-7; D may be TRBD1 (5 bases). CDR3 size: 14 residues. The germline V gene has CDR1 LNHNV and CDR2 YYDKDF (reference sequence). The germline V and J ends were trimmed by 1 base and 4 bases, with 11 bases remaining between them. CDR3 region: CATSRGPGWYEQYF. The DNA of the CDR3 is TGTGCCACCAGCAGAGGACCAGGGTGGTACGAGCAGTACTTC.

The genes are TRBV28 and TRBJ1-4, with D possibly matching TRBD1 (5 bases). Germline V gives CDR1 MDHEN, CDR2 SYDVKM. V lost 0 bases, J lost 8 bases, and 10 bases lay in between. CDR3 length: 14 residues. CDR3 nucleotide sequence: TGTGCCAGCAGTTTATGGCAGGGCGGCGAAAAACTGTTTTTT. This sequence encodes CASSLWQGGEKLFF.

The CDR3 region has the DNA TGTGCCAGCAGTTATGTCGAGGGTCAGAATGAGCAGTTCTTC. As protein: CASSYVEGQNEQFF. The chain combines TRBV6-7 with TRBJ2-1, with D possibly TRBD2 on 5 matching bases. TRBV6-7 is noted as an ORF with a role that remains uncertain. Trimming took 3 bases from V and 7 from J, leaving 13 bases between them. The CDR3 has 14 amino acids.

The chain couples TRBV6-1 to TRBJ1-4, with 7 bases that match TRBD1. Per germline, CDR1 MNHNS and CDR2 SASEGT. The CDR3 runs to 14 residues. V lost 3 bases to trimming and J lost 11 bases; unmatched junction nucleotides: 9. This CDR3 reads CASSDGMVQGKLFF. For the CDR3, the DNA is TGTGCCAGCAGTGACGGGATGGTACAGGGGAAACTGTTTTTT.

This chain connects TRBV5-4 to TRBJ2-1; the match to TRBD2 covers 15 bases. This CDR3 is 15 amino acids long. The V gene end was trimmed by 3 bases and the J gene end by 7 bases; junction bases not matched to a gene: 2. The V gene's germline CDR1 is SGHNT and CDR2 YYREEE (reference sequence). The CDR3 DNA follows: TGTGCCAGCAGCTACGGGACTAGCGGGGGGAATGAGCAGTTCTTC. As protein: CASSYGTSGGNEQFF.

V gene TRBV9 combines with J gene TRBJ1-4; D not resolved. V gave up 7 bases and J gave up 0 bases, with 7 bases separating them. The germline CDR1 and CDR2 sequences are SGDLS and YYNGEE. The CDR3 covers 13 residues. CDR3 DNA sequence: TGTGCCAGCGCGGACTCAACTAATGAAAAACTGTTTTTT. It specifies CASADSTNEKLFF. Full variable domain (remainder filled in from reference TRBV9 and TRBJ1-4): DSGVTQTPKHLITATGQRVTLRCSPRSGDLSVYWYQQSLDQGLQFLIQYYNGEERAKGNILERFSAQQFPDLHSELNLSSLELGDSALYFCASADSTNEKLFFGSGTQLSVL.

The CDR3 spells CASGLVLRGGINWNTGELFF. In nucleotides, the CDR3 is TGTGCTAGTGGTTTGGTACTTCGCGGGGGGATCAATTGGAACACCGGGGAGCTGTTTTTT. The chain couples TRBV12-5 to TRBJ2-2; TRBD2 matches at 8 bases. CDR1 and CDR2 (germline): LGHNT, FRNRAP. CDR3 length: 20 residues. V was clipped by 0 bases and J by 1 base; unmatched bases: 13.

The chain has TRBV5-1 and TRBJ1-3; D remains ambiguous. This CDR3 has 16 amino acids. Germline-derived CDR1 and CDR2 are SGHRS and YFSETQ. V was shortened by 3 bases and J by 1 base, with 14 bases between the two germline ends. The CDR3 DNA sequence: TGCGCCAGCAGCTCGCTAGAAAAGGCGTCTGGAAACACCATATATTTT. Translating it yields CASSSLEKASGNTIYF.

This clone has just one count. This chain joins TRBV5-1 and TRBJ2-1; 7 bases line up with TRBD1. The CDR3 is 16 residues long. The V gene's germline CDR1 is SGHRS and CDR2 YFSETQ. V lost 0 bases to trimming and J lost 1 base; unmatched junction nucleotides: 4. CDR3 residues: CASSLAPRGSYNEQFF. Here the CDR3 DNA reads TGCGCCAGCAGCTTGGCCCCCAGGGGGTCCTACAATGAGCAGTTCTTC.

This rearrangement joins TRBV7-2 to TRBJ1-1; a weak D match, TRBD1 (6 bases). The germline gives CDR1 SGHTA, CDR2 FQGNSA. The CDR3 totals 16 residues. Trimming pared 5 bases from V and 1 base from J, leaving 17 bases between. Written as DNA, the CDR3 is TGTGCCAGCAGCCTGGGTCGGCAGGGGTCGAACACTGAAGCTTTCTTT. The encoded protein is CASSLGRQGSNTEAFF. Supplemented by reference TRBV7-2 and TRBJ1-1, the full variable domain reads GAGVSQSPSNKVTEKGKDVELRCDPISGHTALYWYRQSLGQGLEFLIYFQGNSAPDKSGLPSDRFSAERTGGSVSTLTIQRTQQEDSAVYLCASSLGRQGSNTEAFFGQGTRLTVV.

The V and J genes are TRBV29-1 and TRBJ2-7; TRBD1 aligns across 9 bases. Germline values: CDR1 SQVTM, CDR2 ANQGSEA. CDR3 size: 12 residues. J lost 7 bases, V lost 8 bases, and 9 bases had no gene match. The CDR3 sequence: CSTWTGAGEQYF. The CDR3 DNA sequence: TGCAGCACTTGGACAGGGGCTGGGGAGCAGTACTTC.

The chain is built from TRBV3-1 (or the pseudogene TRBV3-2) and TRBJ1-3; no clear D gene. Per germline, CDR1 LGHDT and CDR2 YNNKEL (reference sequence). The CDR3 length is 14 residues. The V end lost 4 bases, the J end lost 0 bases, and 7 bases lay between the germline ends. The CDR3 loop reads CASSPTDSGNTIYF. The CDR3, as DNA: TGTGCCAGCAGCCCCACAGACTCTGGAAACACCATATATTTT.

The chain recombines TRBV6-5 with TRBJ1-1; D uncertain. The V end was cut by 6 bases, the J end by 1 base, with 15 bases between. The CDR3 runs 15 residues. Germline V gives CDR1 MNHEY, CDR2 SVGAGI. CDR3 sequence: CASRSLLTQNTEAFF. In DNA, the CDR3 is TGTGCCAGCAGATCCCTCTTGACACAGAACACTGAAGCTTTCTTT.

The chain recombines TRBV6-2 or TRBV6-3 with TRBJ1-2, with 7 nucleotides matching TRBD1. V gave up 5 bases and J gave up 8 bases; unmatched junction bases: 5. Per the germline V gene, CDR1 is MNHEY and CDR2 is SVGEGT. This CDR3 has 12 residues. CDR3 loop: CASSQQGNGYTF. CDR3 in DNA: TGTGCCAGCAGTCAACAGGGGAACGGCTACACCTTC.

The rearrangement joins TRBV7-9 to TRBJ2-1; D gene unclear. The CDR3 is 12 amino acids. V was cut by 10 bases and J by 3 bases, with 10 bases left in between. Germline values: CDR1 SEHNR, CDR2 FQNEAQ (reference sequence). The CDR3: CATGAGYNEQFF. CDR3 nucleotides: TGTGCCACGGGTGCAGGCTACAATGAGCAGTTCTTC.

CDR3 coding DNA: TGTGCCAGCAGTCTAGTTTTCTCTGGAAACACCATATATTTT. Protein: CASSLVFSGNTIYF. The chain combines TRBV6-5 with TRBJ1-3; D gene unclear. This CDR3 contains 14 residues. The germline V gene has CDR1 MNHEY and CDR2 SVGAGI. V lost 5 bases and J lost 0, with 8 bases in between.

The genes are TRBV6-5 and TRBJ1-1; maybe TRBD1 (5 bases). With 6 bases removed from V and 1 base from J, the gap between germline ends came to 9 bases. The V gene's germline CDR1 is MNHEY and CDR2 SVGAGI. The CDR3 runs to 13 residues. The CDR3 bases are TGTGCCAGCAGCTCAACAGGGAACACTGAAGCTTTCTTT. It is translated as CASSSTGNTEAFF.